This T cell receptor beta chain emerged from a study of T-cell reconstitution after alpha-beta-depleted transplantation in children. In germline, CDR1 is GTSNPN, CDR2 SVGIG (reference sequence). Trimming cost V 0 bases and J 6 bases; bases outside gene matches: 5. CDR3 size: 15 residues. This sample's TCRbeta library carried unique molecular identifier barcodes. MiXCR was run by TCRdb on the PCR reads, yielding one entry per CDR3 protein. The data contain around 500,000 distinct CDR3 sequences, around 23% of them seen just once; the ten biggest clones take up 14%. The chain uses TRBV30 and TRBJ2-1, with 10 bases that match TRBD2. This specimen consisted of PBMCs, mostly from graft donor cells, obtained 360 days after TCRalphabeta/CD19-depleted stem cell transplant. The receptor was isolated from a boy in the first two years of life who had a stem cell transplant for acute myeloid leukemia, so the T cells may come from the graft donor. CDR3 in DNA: TGTGCCTGGAGTGTTAAGCGGGGGGGCCTCAATGAGCAGTTCTTC. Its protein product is CAWSVKRGGLNEQFF.